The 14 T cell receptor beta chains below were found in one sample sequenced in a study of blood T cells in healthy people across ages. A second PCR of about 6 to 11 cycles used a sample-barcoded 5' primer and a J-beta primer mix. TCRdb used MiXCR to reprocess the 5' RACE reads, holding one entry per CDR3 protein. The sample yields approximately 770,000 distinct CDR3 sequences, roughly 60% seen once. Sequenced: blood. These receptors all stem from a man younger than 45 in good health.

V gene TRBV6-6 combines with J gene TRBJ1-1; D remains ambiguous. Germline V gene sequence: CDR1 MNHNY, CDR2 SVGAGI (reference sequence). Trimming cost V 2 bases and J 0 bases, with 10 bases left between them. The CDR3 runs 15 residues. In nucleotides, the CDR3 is TGTGCCAGCAGTTACGGTAAGGGATTGAACACTGAAGCTTTCTTT. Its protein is CASSYGKGLNTEAFF.

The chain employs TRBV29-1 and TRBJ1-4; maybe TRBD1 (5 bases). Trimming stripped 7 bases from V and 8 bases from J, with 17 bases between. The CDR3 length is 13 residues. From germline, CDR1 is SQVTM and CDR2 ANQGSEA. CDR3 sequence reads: CSARGTDSEKLFF. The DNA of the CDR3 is TGCAGCGCCCGTGGGACTGACTCAGAAAAACTGTTTTTT.

CDR3 sequence reads: CASSPRDRATDTQYF. The CDR3 nucleotides are TGTGCCAGCAGCCCACGGGACAGGGCTACAGATACGCAGTATTTT. The chain joins TRBV11-3 to TRBJ2-3; 9 bases line up with TRBD1. CDR3 length: 15 residues. The V segment lost 5 bases and the J segment 3 bases; nucleotides outside the gene matches: 6. Germline lookup yields CDR1 SGHNT and CDR2 YENEEA.

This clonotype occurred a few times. The CDR3 region is CSVDGGMNTEAFF. CDR3 coding DNA: TGCAGCGTTGATGGGGGGATGAACACTGAAGCTTTCTTT. The gene calls are TRBV29-1 and TRBJ1-1; TRBD1 might be the D (5 bases). Per germline, CDR1 SQVTM and CDR2 ANQGSEA. V lost 3 bases, J lost 0 bases, and 8 bases lay in between. The CDR3 spans 13 residues.

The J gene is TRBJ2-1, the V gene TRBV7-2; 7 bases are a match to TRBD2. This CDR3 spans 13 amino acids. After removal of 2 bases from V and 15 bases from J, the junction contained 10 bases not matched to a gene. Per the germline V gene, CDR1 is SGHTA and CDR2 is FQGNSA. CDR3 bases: TGTGCCAGCAGCTTAACTAGCGAATCGATACGGTTCTTC. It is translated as CASSLTSESIRFF.

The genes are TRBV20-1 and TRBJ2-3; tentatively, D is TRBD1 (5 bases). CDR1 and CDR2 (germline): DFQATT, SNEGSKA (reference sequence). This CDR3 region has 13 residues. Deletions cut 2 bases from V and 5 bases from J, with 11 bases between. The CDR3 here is CSARQGFGDTQYF. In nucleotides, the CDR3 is TGCAGTGCTAGACAGGGCTTTGGAGATACGCAGTATTTT.

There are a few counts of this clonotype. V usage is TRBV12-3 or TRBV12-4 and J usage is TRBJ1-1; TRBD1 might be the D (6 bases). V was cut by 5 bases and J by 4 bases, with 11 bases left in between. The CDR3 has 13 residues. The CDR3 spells CASSIQGPTEAFF. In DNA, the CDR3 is TGTGCCAGCAGTATTCAGGGGCCCACTGAAGCTTTCTTT.

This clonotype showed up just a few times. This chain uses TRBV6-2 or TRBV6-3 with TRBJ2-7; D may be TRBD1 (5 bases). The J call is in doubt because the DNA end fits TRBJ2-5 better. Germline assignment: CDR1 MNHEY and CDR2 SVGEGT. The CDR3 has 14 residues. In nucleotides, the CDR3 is TGTGCCAGCAGTTACGGGGCCAGCCTAGGGACCCAGTACTTC. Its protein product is CASSYGASLGTQYF.

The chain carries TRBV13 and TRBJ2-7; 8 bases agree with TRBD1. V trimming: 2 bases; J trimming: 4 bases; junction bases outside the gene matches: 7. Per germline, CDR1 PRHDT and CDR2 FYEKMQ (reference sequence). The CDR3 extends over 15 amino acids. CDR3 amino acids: CASSLNTGGPYEQYF. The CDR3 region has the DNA TGTGCCAGCAGCTTAAACACAGGGGGGCCATACGAGCAGTACTTC.

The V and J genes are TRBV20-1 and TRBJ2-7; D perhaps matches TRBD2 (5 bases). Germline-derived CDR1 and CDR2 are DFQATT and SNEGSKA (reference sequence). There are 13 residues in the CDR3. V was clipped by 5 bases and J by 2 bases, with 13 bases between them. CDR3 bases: TGCAGTGCTCCCCTAACGGGAACCTACGAGCAGTACTTC. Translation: CSAPLTGTYEQYF.

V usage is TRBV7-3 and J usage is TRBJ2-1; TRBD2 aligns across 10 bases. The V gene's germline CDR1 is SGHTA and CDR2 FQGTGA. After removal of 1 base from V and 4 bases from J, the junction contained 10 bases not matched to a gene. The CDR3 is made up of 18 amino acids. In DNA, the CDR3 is TGTGCCAGCAGCTTAAATGGGTTGGGACTAGCGAAATACAATGAGCAGTTCTTC. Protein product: CASSLNGLGLAKYNEQFF.

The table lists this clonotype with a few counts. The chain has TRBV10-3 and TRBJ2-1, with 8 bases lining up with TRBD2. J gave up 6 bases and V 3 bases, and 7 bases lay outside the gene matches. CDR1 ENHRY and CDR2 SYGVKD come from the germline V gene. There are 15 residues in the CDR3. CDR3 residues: CAISDVAGGVNEQFF. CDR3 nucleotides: TGTGCCATCAGTGATGTGGCGGGAGGTGTCAATGAGCAGTTCTTC.

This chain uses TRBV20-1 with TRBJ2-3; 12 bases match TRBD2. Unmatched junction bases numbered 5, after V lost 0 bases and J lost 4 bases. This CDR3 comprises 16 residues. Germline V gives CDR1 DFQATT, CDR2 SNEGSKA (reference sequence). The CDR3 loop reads CSARDLLAGGPDTQYF. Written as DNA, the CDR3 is TGCAGTGCTAGAGATCTACTAGCGGGAGGCCCAGATACGCAGTATTTT.

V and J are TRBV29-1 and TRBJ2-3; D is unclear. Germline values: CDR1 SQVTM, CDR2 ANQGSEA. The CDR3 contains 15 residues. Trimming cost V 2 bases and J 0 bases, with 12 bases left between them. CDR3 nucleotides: TGCAGCGTTGAAATGGGAACCACTAGCACAGATACGCAGTATTTT. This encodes CSVEMGTTSTDTQYF.